Shown below are 28 T cell receptor beta chains from a single sample sequenced in a study of radiotherapy plus CTLA-4 blockade in lung cancer. Profiling relied on immunoSEQ multiplex PCR, and the TCRdb table lists in-frame clones only, not all of them. Among 90,000 or so clones listed, approximately 83% were seen once. The sequences come from peripheral blood, collected from a patient treated with radiotherapy plus ipilimumab. The receptors originated from a human donor with non-small cell lung cancer who had a partial response to radiotherapy plus ipilimumab.

The gene calls are TRBV7-2 and TRBJ2-5; TRBD2 might be the D (6 bases). The V and J ends lost 0 bases and 1 base respectively, with 15 bases between them. Germline CDR1 is SGHTA and CDR2 is FQGNSA. This CDR3 spans 17 amino acids. DNA for the CDR3: TGTGCCAGCAGCTTAGCGGGAGGCGGCCCTCCCCAAGAGACCCAGTACTTC. As protein: CASSLAGGGPPQETQYF.

This chain links TRBV5-1 with TRBJ1-2, with 7 nucleotides matching TRBD1. The CDR3 is made up of 15 amino acids. The ends lost 2 bases at V and 7 bases at J; junction bases unmatched: 11. CDR1 and CDR2 (germline): SGHRS, YFSETQ. CDR3 protein: CASSFSETGVVGYTF. The CDR3 DNA follows: TGCGCCAGCAGCTTTTCCGAAACAGGGGTGGTTGGCTACACCTTC.

J is TRBJ1-5 and V is TRBV19; TRBD1 matches at 7 bases. This CDR3 is 13 amino acids long. V was pared by 10 bases and J by 2 bases, with 5 bases of the junction left unmatched. Germline V gene sequence: CDR1 LNHDA, CDR2 SQIVND (reference sequence). CDR3 region: CATHGQGNQPQHF. In DNA form, the CDR3 reads TGTGCCACCCACGGACAGGGCAATCAGCCCCAGCATTTT. The variable domain in full, completed from reference TRBV19 and TRBJ1-5, reads DGGITQSPKYLFRKEGQNVTLSCEQNLNHDAMYWYRQDPGQGLRLIYYSQIVNDFQKGDIAEGYSVSREKKESFPLTVTSAQKNPTAFYLCATHGQGNQPQHFGDGTRLSIL.

The chain's CDR3 is CASSMGGDVYGYTF. The CDR3 DNA reads TGTGCCAGTAGTATGGGAGGGGATGTCTATGGCTACACCTTC. V gene TRBV19 combines with J gene TRBJ1-2; tentative D call: TRBD1 (5 bases). V was shortened by 3 bases and J by 4 bases, with 12 bases between the two germline ends. The germline CDR1 and CDR2 sequences are LNHDA and SQIVND (reference sequence). The CDR3 is 14 residues long.

The genes are TRBV19 and TRBJ2-7; the match to TRBD1 covers 7 bases. The trim removed 9 bases at V and 1 base at J, leaving 6 bases unmatched. CDR3 size: 13 residues. Germline V CDR1 and CDR2: LNHDA, SQIVND (reference sequence). The CDR3 DNA is TGTGCCAGCAGACAGGGTAGATCCTACGAGCAGTACTTC. Amino acid sequence: CASRQGRSYEQYF.

This clone was seen a single time. The rearrangement joins TRBV2 to TRBJ2-1; D is possibly TRBD2 (5 bases). The CDR3 is made up of 12 amino acids. CDR1 is SNHLY and CDR2 is FYNNEI in the germline V gene. The ends were cut back, 8 bases at V and 3 bases at J, with 8 bases in the middle. CDR3 region: CASGRLYNEQFF. The CDR3 nucleotides are TGTGCCAGCGGGAGACTCTACAATGAGCAGTTCTTC.

J is TRBJ1-3 and V is TRBV7-9; 7 bases are a match to TRBD1. With V trimmed by 5 bases and J by 0 bases, 16 bases remained unmatched. The CDR3 contains 19 residues. Germline lookup yields CDR1 SEHNR and CDR2 FQNEAQ (reference sequence). CDR3 in amino acids: CASSPGQPLLTSSGNTIYF. Written as DNA, the CDR3 is TGTGCCAGCAGCCCGGGACAGCCTCTCCTTACATCCTCTGGAAACACCATATATTTT.

This chain connects TRBV6-5 to TRBJ1-1; D remains ambiguous. This CDR3 spans 15 amino acids. Trimming shortened V by 5 bases and J by 1 base, and 14 bases separated the two germline ends. Germline CDR1 MNHEY, CDR2 SVGAGI. The CDR3 reads CASSPPEGRNTEAFF. CDR3 nucleotide sequence: TGTGCCAGCAGTCCCCCGGAGGGAAGGAACACTGAAGCTTTCTTT.

The chain is built from TRBV6-5 and TRBJ1-5; D not resolved. Per the germline V gene, CDR1 is MNHEY and CDR2 is SVGAGI. V lost 9 bases and J 3 bases, leaving 12 bases between the germline ends. This CDR3 comprises 13 residues. CDR3 sequence reads: CASTPGINQPQHF. Written as DNA, the CDR3 is TGTGCCAGTACCCCGGGGATCAATCAGCCCCAGCATTTT.

This rearrangement joins TRBV5-1 to TRBJ2-3; D might be TRBD2 (6 bases). Germline V CDR1 and CDR2: SGHRS, YFSETQ. V dropped 0 bases and J dropped 5 bases, with 13 bases sitting between them. This CDR3 region has 15 residues. The CDR3, as DNA: TGCGCCAGCAGCTTGGCGGGGGTGAGGGGAGATACGCAGTATTTT. Translating it yields CASSLAGVRGDTQYF.

The chain employs TRBV19 and TRBJ1-5, with D hard to call. Germline V lookup: CDR1 LNHDA, CDR2 SQIVND (reference sequence). Trimming left V 1 base short and J 2 bases short, with 12 bases between. CDR3 length equals 16 residues. The CDR3: CASSIGGSSGNQPQHF. CDR3 coding DNA: TGTGCCAGTAGTATAGGAGGTTCAAGCGGCAATCAGCCCCAGCATTTT.

CDR3 amino acids: CATSGSRGRLTDTQYF. CDR3 nucleotide sequence: TGTGCCACCAGCGGCTCCAGGGGGCGTCTCACAGATACGCAGTATTTT. The J gene is TRBJ2-3, the V gene TRBV15; 8 bases fit TRBD1. This CDR3 is built from 16 residues. Losses at the gene ends were 5 bases for V and 2 bases for J; bases not matched to a gene: 9. Germline V gives CDR1 LNHNV, CDR2 YYDKDF (reference sequence).

The chain couples TRBV6-5 to TRBJ1-6; unclear D gene. V was cut by 4 bases and J by 4 bases, with 2 bases left in between. The CDR3 is made up of 12 amino acids. The germline CDR1 and CDR2 sequences are MNHEY and SVGAGI. The CDR3 sequence: CASSSYNSPLHF. The DNA for the CDR3 is TGTGCCAGCAGTTCTTATAATTCACCCCTCCACTTT.

CDR3 loop: CASSVGDRGTYEQYF. The CDR3 nucleotides are TGTGCCAGCAGCGTAGGGGACAGGGGGACCTACGAGCAGTACTTC. V and J are TRBV9 and TRBJ2-7, with 11 bases identical to TRBD1. Germline V CDR1 and CDR2: SGDLS, YYNGEE. The CDR3 length is 15 residues. J gave up 2 bases and V 0 bases, and 1 base lay outside the gene matches.

This clone was found once. The chain has TRBV4-1 and TRBJ2-7; 7 bases agree with TRBD2. Germline V CDR1 and CDR2: MGHRA, YSYEKL. V gave up 4 bases and J gave up 6 bases; unmatched junction bases: 12. This CDR3 is 15 amino acids long. The DNA for the CDR3 is TGCGCCAGCAGCCTCCGGGACGGCGGACTAGGCGAGCAGTACTTC. Amino acids: CASSLRDGGLGEQYF.

The rearrangement joins TRBV28 to TRBJ1-2; no clear D gene. V was shortened by 2 bases and J by 0 bases, with 10 bases between the two germline ends. CDR3 size: 15 residues. Germline CDR1 is MDHEN and CDR2 is SYDVKM. The DNA for the CDR3 is TGTGCCAGCAGTTTAGGATACAGATCTAACTATGGCTACACCTTC. Translation gives CASSLGYRSNYGYTF.

The rearrangement links TRBV18 to TRBJ1-2; TRBD1 might be the D (6 bases). The V end lost 0 bases, the J end lost 3 bases, and 8 bases lay between the germline ends. The CDR3 covers 14 residues. Looked up from germline, CDR1 is KGHSH and CDR2 is LQKENI. The CDR3 coding sequence is TGTGCCAGCTCACCACCCGCAGGGGACTATGGCTACACCTTC. Protein product: CASSPPAGDYGYTF.

This chain links TRBV5-4 with TRBJ2-6; tentatively, D is TRBD2 (5 bases). The V end was cut by 5 bases, the J end by 0 bases, with 15 bases between. Per the germline V gene, CDR1 is SGHNT and CDR2 is YYREEE (reference sequence). The CDR3 contains 17 residues. The CDR3 sequence is CASRESTSFSGANVLTF. The CDR3 region has the DNA TGTGCCAGCAGAGAGAGTACTAGTTTCTCTGGGGCCAACGTCCTGACTTTC.

The table lists this clone with a count of one. The rearrangement links TRBV7-2 to TRBJ2-1, with D possibly TRBD2 on 5 matching bases. The CDR3 is made up of 16 amino acids. Trimming removed 5 bases at V and 0 bases at J, with 14 bases between. CDR1 is SGHTA and CDR2 is FQGNSA in the germline V gene. The CDR3 protein is CASSTTIGLSYNEQFF. The CDR3 DNA reads as TGTGCCAGCAGCACAACTATCGGACTCTCCTACAATGAGCAGTTCTTC.

The chain couples TRBV5-1 to TRBJ1-1; 8 nucleotides align to TRBD1. Germline V lookup: CDR1 SGHRS, CDR2 YFSETQ. Germline trimming cut 4 bases from V and 1 base from J; bases unmatched to any gene: 3. The CDR3 is made up of 14 amino acids. CDR3 bases: TGCGCCAGCAGCCCGGGGACAGGGAACACTGAAGCTTTCTTT. Its protein product is CASSPGTGNTEAFF.

The chain uses TRBV28 and TRBJ2-7, with TRBD2 matching 7 bases. This CDR3 contains 14 residues. The V and J ends lost 5 bases and 2 bases, in that order; junction bases with no gene match: 6. Per the germline V gene, CDR1 is MDHEN and CDR2 is SYDVKM. CDR3 sequence: CASSPYSGPYEQYF. Here the CDR3 DNA reads TGTGCCAGCAGTCCCTATAGCGGGCCCTACGAGCAGTACTTC.

The CDR3 region is CASFDPGTGSYEQYF. CDR3 DNA sequence: TGCGCCAGCTTCGACCCGGGAACAGGGTCCTACGAGCAGTACTTC. The chain uses TRBV10-2 and TRBJ2-7, with a possible D match to TRBD1 (6 bases). The CDR3 consists of 15 residues. The ends were cut back, 8 bases at V and 1 base at J, with 18 bases in the middle. CDR1 is WSHSY and CDR2 is SAAADI in the germline V gene.

The chain employs TRBV7-2 and TRBJ2-1; 14 positions agree with TRBD2. The V segment lost 5 bases and the J segment 5 bases; nucleotides outside the gene matches: 11. Per the germline V gene, CDR1 is SGHTA and CDR2 is FQGNSA. The CDR3 is 18 residues long. The DNA of the CDR3 is TGTGCCAGCAGCCCCGGGACTAGCGGGAGAGGGAGGCACAATGAGCAGTTCTTC. This translates into CASSPGTSGRGRHNEQFF.

The chain couples TRBV5-1 to TRBJ2-5; 14 nucleotides agree with TRBD2. V was clipped by 1 base and J by 5 bases; unmatched bases: 1. In germline, CDR1 is SGHRS, CDR2 YFSETQ. There are 15 residues in the CDR3. The CDR3 nucleotides read TGCGCCAGCAGCTTGCGGACTAGCGGGAGGGAGACCCAGTACTTC. Residues: CASSLRTSGRETQYF.

This clone has only one observation. The V call is TRBV5-4, the J call TRBJ2-7; 9 bases fit TRBD2. The CDR3 covers 15 residues. The V and J ends lost 4 bases and 0 bases, in that order; junction bases with no gene match: 5. The germline V gene encodes CDR1 SGHNT and CDR2 YYREEE (reference sequence). CDR3 amino acids: CASSPGGRGSYEQYF. DNA of the CDR3: TGTGCCAGCAGCCCCGGCGGGAGGGGCTCCTACGAGCAGTACTTC.

The V call is TRBV7-3, the J call TRBJ1-1; D gene uncertain. Germline V gene lookup returns CDR1 SGHTA and CDR2 FQGTGA. Trimming removed 5 bases from V and 1 base from J, with 8 bases in between. CDR3 size: 13 residues. CDR3 in DNA: TGTGCCAGCAGCCGTACAGCGAACACTGAAGCTTTCTTT. Protein product: CASSRTANTEAFF.

This chain connects TRBV7-8 to TRBJ2-5; TRBD1 is a possible D gene (5 bases). The tail of the sequence fits TRBJ2-7 better, so the J call may be wrong. The CDR3 sequence is 15 residues long. Germline V gives CDR1 SGHVS, CDR2 FQNEAQ. The CDR3 is CASSLEDTTTYEQYF. For the CDR3, the DNA is TGTGCCAGCAGCTTAGAGGACACCACCACTTACGAGCAGTACTTC.

The rearrangement links TRBV5-4 to TRBJ2-3; 10 bases line up with TRBD2. Germline CDR1 and CDR2: SGHNT and YYREEE (reference sequence). Trimming took 4 bases from V and 2 from J; bases not matched to a gene: 4. CDR3 size: 15 residues. CDR3 sequence: CASSSGTSVTDTQYF. Here the CDR3 DNA reads TGTGCCAGCAGCAGCGGGACTAGCGTCACAGATACGCAGTATTTT.